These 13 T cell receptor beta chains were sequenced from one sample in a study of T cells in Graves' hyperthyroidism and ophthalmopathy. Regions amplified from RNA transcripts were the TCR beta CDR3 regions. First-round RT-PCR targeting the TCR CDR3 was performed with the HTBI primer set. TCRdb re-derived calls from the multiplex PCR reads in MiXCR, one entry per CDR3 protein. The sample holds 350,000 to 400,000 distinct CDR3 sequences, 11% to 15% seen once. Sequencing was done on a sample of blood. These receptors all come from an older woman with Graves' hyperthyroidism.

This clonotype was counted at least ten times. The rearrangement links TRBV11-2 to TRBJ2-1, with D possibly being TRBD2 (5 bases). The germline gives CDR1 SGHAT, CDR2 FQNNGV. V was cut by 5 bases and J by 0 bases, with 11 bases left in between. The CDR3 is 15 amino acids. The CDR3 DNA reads TGTGCCAGCAGCCCTAGCAGCCACTCCTACAATGAGCAGTTCTTC. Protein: CASSPSSHSYNEQFF.

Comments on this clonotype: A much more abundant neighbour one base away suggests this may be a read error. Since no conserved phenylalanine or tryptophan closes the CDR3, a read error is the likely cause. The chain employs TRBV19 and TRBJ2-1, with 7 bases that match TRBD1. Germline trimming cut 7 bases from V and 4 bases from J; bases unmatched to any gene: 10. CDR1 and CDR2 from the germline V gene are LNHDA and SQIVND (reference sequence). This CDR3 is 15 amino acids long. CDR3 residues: CASKIEGAQYNEQFC. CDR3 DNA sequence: TGTGCCAGTAAGATAGAGGGGGCGCAATACAATGAGCAGTTCTGC.

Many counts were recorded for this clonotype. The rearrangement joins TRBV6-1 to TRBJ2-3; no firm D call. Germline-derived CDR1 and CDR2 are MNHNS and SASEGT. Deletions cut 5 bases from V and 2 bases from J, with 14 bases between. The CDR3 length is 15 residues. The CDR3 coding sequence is TGTGCCAGCAGTTCAGTCCCAGAGGCCACAGATACGCAGTATTTT. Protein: CASSSVPEATDTQYF.

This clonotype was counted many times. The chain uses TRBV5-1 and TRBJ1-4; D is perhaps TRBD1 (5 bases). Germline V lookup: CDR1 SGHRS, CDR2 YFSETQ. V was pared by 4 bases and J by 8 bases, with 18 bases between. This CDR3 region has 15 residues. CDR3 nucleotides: TGCGCCAGCAGCCCGGGGCGGGGAGAATCGGAAAAACTGTTTTTT. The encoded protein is CASSPGRGESEKLFF. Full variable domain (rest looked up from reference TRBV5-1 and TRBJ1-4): KAGVTQTPRYLIKTRGQQVTLSCSPISGHRSVSWYQQTPGQGLQFLFEYFSETQRNKGNFPGRFSGRQFSNSRSEMNVSTLELGDSALYLCASSPGRGESEKLFFGSGTQLSVL.

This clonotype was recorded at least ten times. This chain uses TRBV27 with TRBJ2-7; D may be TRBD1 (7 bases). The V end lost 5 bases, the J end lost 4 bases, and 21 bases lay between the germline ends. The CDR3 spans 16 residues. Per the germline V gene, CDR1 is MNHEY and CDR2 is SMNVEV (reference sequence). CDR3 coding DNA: TGTGCCAGCAGTCCCCAGGGGGGCACGGGATGGTACGAGCAGTACTTC. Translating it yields CASSPQGGTGWYEQYF.

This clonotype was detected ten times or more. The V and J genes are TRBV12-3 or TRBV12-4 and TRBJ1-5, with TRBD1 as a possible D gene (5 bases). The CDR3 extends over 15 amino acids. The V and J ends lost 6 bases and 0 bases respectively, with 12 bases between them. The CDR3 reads CASRRQLYSNQPQHF. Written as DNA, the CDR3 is TGTGCCAGCAGACGACAGCTCTATAGCAATCAGCCCCAGCATTTT.

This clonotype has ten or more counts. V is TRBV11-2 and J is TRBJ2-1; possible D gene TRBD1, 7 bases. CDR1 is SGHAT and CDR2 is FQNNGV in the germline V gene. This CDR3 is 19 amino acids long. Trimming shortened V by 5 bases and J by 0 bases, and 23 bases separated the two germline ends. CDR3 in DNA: TGTGCCAGCAGCACCGCAAAACGGAGGGGGCCCCGCTCCTACAATGAGCAGTTCTTC. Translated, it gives CASSTAKRRGPRSYNEQFF.

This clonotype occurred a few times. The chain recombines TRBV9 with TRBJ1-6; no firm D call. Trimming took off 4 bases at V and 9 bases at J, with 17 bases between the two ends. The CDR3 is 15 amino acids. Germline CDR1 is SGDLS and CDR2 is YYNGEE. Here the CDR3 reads CASSSVGSLGSPLHF. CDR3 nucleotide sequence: TGTGCCAGCAGCTCAGTCGGCAGTCTCGGTTCACCCCTCCACTTT. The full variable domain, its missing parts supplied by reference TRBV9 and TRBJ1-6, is DSGVTQTPKHLITATGQRVTLRCSPRSGDLSVYWYQQSLDQGLQFLIQYYNGEERAKGNILERFSAQQFPDLHSELNLSSLELGDSALYFCASSSVGSLGSPLHFGNGTRLTVT.

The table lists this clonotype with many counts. CDR3 in amino acids: CATRRGLAGESSYNEQFF. DNA of the CDR3: TGTGCCACCCGTAGGGGACTAGCGGGAGAGAGCTCCTACAATGAGCAGTTCTTC. J is TRBJ2-1 and V is TRBV6-2 or TRBV6-3, with 14 bases that match TRBD2. The CDR3 contains 18 residues. V lost 10 bases and J lost 0; bases outside the gene matches: 11. Germline V gene sequence: CDR1 MNHEY, CDR2 SVGEGT.

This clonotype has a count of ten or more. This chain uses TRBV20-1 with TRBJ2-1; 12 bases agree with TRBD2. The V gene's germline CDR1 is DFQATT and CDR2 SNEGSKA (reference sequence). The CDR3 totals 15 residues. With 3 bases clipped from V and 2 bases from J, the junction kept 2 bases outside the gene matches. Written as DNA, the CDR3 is TGCAGTGCTAGCGGACTAGCGGGACCCTACAATGAGCAGTTCTTC. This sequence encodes CSASGLAGPYNEQFF.

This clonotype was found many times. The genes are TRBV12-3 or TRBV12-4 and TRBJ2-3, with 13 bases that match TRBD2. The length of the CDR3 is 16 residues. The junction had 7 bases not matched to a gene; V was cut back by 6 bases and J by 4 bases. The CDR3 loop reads CASSRTSGSLADTQYF. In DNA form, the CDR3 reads TGTGCCAGCAGCCGGACTAGCGGGAGTTTGGCAGATACGCAGTATTTT.

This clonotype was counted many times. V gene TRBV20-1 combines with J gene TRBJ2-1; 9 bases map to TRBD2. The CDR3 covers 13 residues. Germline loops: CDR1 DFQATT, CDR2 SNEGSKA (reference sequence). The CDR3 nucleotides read TGCAGCCCTTGGGCGGGAGGGAGCAATGAGCAGTTCTTC. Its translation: CSPWAGGSNEQFF.

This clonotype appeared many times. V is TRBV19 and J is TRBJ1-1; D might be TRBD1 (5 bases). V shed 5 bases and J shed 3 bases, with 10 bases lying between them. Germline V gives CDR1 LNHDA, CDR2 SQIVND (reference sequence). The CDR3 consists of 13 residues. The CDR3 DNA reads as TGTGCCAGTAGTTCCGGGACGGACACTGAAGCTTTCTTT. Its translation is CASSSGTDTEAFF.